One sample yielded the 15 T cell receptor beta chains listed below, sequenced in a study of shared clonotypes between healthy human individuals. Method: immunoSEQ multiplex PCR; TCRdb's copy keeps in-frame clones and lacks some. The sample consists of 530,000 or so clones, around 79% of them appearing once. Sequenced sample: PBMCs. The receptor source for this set is a woman aged 40 to 50 in good health. Some clones in this sample may be carry-over from other donors' samples.

As to this clone: Other DNA variants within this sample encode the same CDR3. The chain uses TRBV10-2 and TRBJ2-7, with D perhaps assigned TRBD1 or TRBD2 (5 bases each). CDR3 length: 12 amino acids. V shed 2 bases and J shed 3 bases, with 5 bases lying between them. In germline, CDR1 is WSHSY, CDR2 SAAADI. CDR3 nucleotide sequence: TGCGCCAGCAGTGAGGGGGGCTACGAGCAGTACTTC. Translated, it gives CASSEGGYEQYF.

Remarks on this clone: A far more abundant clone sits one base away, making this likely a read error. Different DNA sequences within this sample yield the same CDR3. This chain links TRBV7-8 with TRBJ2-1; a possible D gene is TRBD1 (6 bases). V lost 5 bases to trimming and J lost 9 bases, with 14 bases between them. The germline V gene encodes CDR1 SGHVS and CDR2 FQNEAQ. The CDR3 spans 13 residues. The CDR3, as DNA: TGTGCCAGCAGCATTCGCGACAGGCGTGAGCAGTTCTTC. This translates into CASSIRDRREQFF.

The chain is built from TRBV7-3 and TRBJ2-7; D uncertain. V was clipped by 3 bases and J by 7 bases, with 13 bases between them. Germline lookup yields CDR1 SGHTA and CDR2 FQGTGA. CDR3 length: 13 amino acids. Here the CDR3 reads CASSFAESSEQYF. CDR3 DNA: TGTGCCAGCAGCTTTGCGGAGTCGAGTGAGCAGTACTTC.

The chain combines TRBV7-2 with TRBJ1-2; possibly TRBD1 for D (5 bases). The CDR3 is made up of 14 amino acids. Deletions cut 1 base from V and 7 bases from J, with 13 bases between. Per the germline V gene, CDR1 is SGHTA and CDR2 is FQGNSA. Here the CDR3 DNA reads TGTGCCAGCAGCTTAGGAGGGGCTGGAGGTGGCTACACCTTC. This gives the protein CASSLGGAGGGYTF.

This sequence joins TRBV28 and TRBJ2-2, with D possibly TRBD2 on 5 matching bases. V shed 2 bases and J shed 6 bases, with 10 bases lying between them. This CDR3 contains 14 residues. Looked up from germline, CDR1 is MDHEN and CDR2 is SYDVKM. The chain's CDR3 is CASSLRLAAGELFF. CDR3 bases: TGTGCCAGCAGTTTACGCCTAGCCGCCGGGGAGCTGTTTTTT.

The V and J genes are TRBV18 and TRBJ1-4; TRBD1 agrees at 7 bases. The CDR3 has 16 residues. Germline loops: CDR1 KGHSH, CDR2 LQKENI. V was pared by 5 bases and J by 4 bases, with 10 bases of the junction left unmatched. CDR3 nucleotides: TGTGCCAGCTCAAAGGACAGGTCTGGGGTTAATGAAAAACTGTTTTTT. The encoded protein is CASSKDRSGVNEKLFF.

In this sample, this clone turned up a few times. The V call is TRBV11-2, the J call TRBJ2-3, with TRBD1 identical over 8 bases. Germline CDR1 reads SGHAT; CDR2 reads FQNNGV. Trimming took 0 bases from V and 3 from J; bases not matched to a gene: 8. The CDR3 spans 17 residues. DNA of the CDR3: TGTGCCAGCAGCTTAGATCTTAGGACAGGGAGGACAGATACGCAGTATTTT. Protein product: CASSLDLRTGRTDTQYF.

This chain uses TRBV5-6 with TRBJ2-1; TRBD1 might be the D (7 bases). V lost 4 bases, J lost 9 bases, and 20 bases lay in between. In germline, CDR1 is SGHDT, CDR2 YYEEEE. The CDR3 runs 15 residues. CDR3 nucleotide sequence: TGTGCCAGCAGCCCCCAGGGGGTAGGGCGGGGTGAGCAGTTCTTC. As protein: CASSPQGVGRGEQFF. Looking up the rest from reference TRBV5-6 and TRBJ2-1 gives the full variable domain: DAGVTQSPTHLIKTRGQQVTLRCSPKSGHDTVSWYQQALGQGPQFIFQYYEEEERQRGNFPDRFSGHQFPNYSSELNVNALLLGDSALYLCASSPQGVGRGEQFFGPGTRLTVL.

The chain uses TRBV28 and TRBJ2-5; D perhaps matches TRBD2 (7 bases). The V gene lost 7 bases and the J gene lost 4 bases, with 16 bases spanning the gap. In germline, CDR1 is MDHEN, CDR2 SYDVKM. The length of the CDR3 is 14 residues. The CDR3 loop is CASTKRGGSETQYF. CDR3 nucleotides: TGTGCCAGCACCAAAAGGGGGGGATCAGAGACCCAGTACTTC. The whole variable domain, filled in from reference TRBV28 and TRBJ2-5, reads DVKVTQSSRYLVKRTGEKVFLECVQDMDHENMFWYRQDPGLGLRLIYFSYDVKMKEKGDIPEGYSVSREKKERFSLILESASTNQTSMYLCASTKRGGSETQYFGPGTRLLVL.

In this sample, this clone turned up a few times. The chain combines TRBV5-1 with TRBJ1-2; D perhaps matches TRBD1 (5 bases). V was trimmed by 2 bases and J by 1 base, leaving 18 bases between them. The CDR3 loop spans 17 amino acids. The V gene's germline CDR1 is SGHRS and CDR2 YFSETQ. The CDR3 nucleotides read TGCGCCAGCAGCTTTGGCCAGGGAATAAGCGATAACTATGGCTACACCTTC. Its protein is CASSFGQGISDNYGYTF.

The chain is built from TRBV7-9 and TRBJ1-5; the D is unclear. The CDR3 consists of 15 residues. Germline V gene lookup returns CDR1 SEHNR and CDR2 FQNEAQ (reference sequence). The V gene lost 0 bases and the J gene lost 3 bases, with 9 bases spanning the gap. DNA for the CDR3: TGTGCCAGCAGCTTAGCGGCCGGAAACAATCAGCCCCAGCATTTT. Translation gives CASSLAAGNNQPQHF.

This rearrangement joins TRBV6-5 to TRBJ2-5, with 8 nucleotides matching TRBD2. J was trimmed by 7 bases and V by 5 bases; bases with no gene match: 6. Germline-derived CDR1 and CDR2 are MNHEY and SVGAGI. The CDR3 is 13 residues long. The CDR3 spells CASSTGLGGTQYF. The CDR3 region has the DNA TGTGCCAGCAGTACGGGACTAGGGGGGACCCAGTACTTC.

The gene calls are TRBV10-2 and TRBJ2-7; tentatively, D is TRBD2 (6 bases). Germline-derived CDR1 and CDR2 are WSHSY and SAAADI. This CDR3 contains 14 residues. V was trimmed by 8 bases and J by 2 bases, leaving 16 bases between them. CDR3 sequence: CASATGLGAYEQYF. CDR3 sequence (DNA): TGCGCCAGCGCGACGGGACTTGGGGCCTACGAGCAGTACTTC.

The chain joins TRBV11-2 to TRBJ2-2; D ambiguous. CDR1 and CDR2 from the germline V gene are SGHAT and FQNNGV. The CDR3 sequence is 13 residues long. Trimming removed 0 bases at V and 6 bases at J, with 5 bases between. CDR3 sequence reads: CASSLDRAGELFF. CDR3 nucleotide sequence: TGTGCCAGCAGCTTAGATCGGGCCGGGGAGCTGTTTTTT.

The V and J genes are TRBV18 and TRBJ2-1, with TRBD2 matching 10 bases. CDR3 size: 16 residues. The junction had 3 bases not matched to a gene; V was cut back by 4 bases and J by 0 bases. CDR1 KGHSH and CDR2 LQKENI come from the germline V gene. The CDR3 region is CASSRASGSSYNEQFF. The DNA for the CDR3 is TGTGCCAGCTCACGGGCTAGCGGGAGCTCCTACAATGAGCAGTTCTTC.